The following is a TCR beta chain sequence with its context. Sorting defined conventional CD4 T cells as CD4+CD127+. This sample stems from a study of B cell selection in AIRE deficiency. The V end was cut by 2 bases, the J end by 5 bases, with 15 bases between. The CDR3 runs to 15 residues. CDR1 MNHEY and CDR2 SVGAGI come from the germline V gene. Profiling relied on immunoSEQ multiplex PCR, and the TCRdb table lists in-frame clones only, not all of them. The table has some 25,000 clones, around 97% seen once. Sequenced input: conventional CD4+ T cells sorted from PBMCs. The receptor was isolated from a human donor with AIRE deficiency. This rearrangement joins TRBV6-5 to TRBJ1-1, with a weak D call TRBD1 (6 bases). CDR3: CASSYPGGARTEAFF. CDR3 sequence (DNA): TGTGCCAGCAGTTACCCGGGGGGGGCGAGAACTGAAGCTTTCTTT.